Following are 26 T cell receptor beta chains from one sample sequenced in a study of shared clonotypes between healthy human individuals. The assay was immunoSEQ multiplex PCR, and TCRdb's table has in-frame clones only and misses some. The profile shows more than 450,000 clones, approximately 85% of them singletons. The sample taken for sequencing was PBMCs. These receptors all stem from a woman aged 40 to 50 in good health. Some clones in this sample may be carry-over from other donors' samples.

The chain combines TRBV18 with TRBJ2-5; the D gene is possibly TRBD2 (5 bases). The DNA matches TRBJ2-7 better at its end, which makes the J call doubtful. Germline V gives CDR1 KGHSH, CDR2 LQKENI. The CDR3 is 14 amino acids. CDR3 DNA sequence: TGTGCCAGCTCACCCACTAGGGCGTCCTACGAGCAGTACTTC. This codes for CASSPTRASYEQYF.

CDR3 DNA sequence: TGTGCCAGCAGCATCGGACAGAGGAACACTGAAGCTTTCTTT. Residues: CASSIGQRNTEAFF. This chain joins TRBV7-8 and TRBJ1-1; maybe TRBD1 (6 bases). Trimming shortened V by 5 bases and J by 1 base, and 11 bases separated the two germline ends. There are 14 residues in the CDR3. Germline V CDR1 and CDR2: SGHVS, FQNEAQ. Combining the CDR3 with reference TRBV7-8 and TRBJ1-1 gives the whole variable domain GAGVSQSPRYKVAKRGQDVALRCDPISGHVSLFWYQQALGQGPEFLTYFQNEAQLDKSGLPSDRFFAERPEGSVSTLKIQRTQQEDSAVYLCASSIGQRNTEAFFGQGTRLTVV.

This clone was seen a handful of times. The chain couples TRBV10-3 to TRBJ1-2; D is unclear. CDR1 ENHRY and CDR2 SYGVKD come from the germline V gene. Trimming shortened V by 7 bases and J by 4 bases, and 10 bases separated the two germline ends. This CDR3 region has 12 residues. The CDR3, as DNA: TGTGCCATCACCCAAGACGGCTATGGCTACACCTTC. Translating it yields CAITQDGYGYTF.

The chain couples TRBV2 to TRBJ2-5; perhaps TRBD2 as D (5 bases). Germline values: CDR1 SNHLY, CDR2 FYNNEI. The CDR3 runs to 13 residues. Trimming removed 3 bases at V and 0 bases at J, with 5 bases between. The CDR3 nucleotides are TGTGCCAGCAGTGAGCGGGACCAAGAGACCCAGTACTTC. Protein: CASSERDQETQYF.

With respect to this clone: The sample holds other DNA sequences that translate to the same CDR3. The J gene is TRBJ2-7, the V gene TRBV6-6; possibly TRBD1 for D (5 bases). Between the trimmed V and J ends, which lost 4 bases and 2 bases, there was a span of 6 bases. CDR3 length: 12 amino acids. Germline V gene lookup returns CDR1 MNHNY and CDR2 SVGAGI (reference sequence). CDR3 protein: CASSWGTYEQYF. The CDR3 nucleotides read TGTGCCAGCAGTTGGGGCACCTACGAGCAGTACTTC.

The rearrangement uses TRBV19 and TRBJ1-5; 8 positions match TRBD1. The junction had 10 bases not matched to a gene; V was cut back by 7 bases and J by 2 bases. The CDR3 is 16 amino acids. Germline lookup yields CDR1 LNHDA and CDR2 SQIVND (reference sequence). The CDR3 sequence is CASTTFGQGRNQPQHF. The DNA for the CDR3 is TGTGCCAGTACCACCTTCGGACAGGGACGCAATCAGCCCCAGCATTTT.

The CDR3 bases are TGTGCCAGCAGTCCCACCCTCAGCAGCAATCAGCCCCAGCATTTT. Its translation is CASSPTLSSNQPQHF. The rearrangement uses TRBV6-1 and TRBJ1-5; no definite D call. Germline V lookup: CDR1 MNHNS, CDR2 SASEGT. The CDR3 contains 15 residues. The germline V and J ends were trimmed by 5 bases and 1 base, with 12 bases remaining between them.

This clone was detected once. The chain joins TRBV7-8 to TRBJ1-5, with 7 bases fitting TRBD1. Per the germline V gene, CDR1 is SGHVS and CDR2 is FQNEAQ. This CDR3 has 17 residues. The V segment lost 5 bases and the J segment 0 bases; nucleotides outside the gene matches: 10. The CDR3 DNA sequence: TGTGCCAGCAGCCCCCGACAGGGACAAAATAGCAATCAGCCCCAGCATTTT. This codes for CASSPRQGQNSNQPQHF.

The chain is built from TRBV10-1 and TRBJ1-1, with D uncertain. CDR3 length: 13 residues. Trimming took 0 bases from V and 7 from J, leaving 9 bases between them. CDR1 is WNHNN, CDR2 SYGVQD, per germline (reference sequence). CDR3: CASSESPASEAFF. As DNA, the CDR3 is TGCGCCAGCAGTGAGTCGCCAGCAAGTGAAGCTTTCTTT.

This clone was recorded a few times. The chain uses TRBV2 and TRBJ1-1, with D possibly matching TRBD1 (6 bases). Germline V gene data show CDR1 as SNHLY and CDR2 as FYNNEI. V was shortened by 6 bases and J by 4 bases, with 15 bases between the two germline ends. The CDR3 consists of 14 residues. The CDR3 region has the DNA TGTGCCAGCAGGGGGGACATGGGGTCCACTGAAGCTTTCTTT. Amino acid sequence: CASRGDMGSTEAFF.

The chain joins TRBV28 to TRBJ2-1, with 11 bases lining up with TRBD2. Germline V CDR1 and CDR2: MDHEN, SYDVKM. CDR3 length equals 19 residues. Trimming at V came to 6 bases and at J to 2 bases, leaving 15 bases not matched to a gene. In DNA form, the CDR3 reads TGTGCCAGCAGCAAGACAGGACTCATTAGCGGGAGGGCCTACAATGAGCAGTTCTTC. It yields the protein CASSKTGLISGRAYNEQFF.

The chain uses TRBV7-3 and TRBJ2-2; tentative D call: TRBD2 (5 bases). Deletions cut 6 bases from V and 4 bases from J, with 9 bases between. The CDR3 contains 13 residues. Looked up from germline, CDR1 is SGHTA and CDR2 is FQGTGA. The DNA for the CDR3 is TGTGCCAGCAGTAGGACTGTCACCGGGGAGCTGTTTTTT. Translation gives CASSRTVTGELFF. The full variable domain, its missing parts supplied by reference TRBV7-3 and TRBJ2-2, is GAGVSQTPSNKVTEKGKYVELRCDPISGHTALYWYRQSLGQGPEFLIYFQGTGAADDSGLPNDRFFAVRPEGSVSTLKIQRTERGDSAVYLCASSRTVTGELFFGEGSRLTVL.

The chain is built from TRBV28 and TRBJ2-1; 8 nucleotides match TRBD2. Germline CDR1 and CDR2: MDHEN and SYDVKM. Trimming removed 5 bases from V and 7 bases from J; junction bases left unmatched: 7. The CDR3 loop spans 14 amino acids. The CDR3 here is CASSPSGRGNEQFF. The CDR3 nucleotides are TGTGCCAGCAGTCCAAGCGGGAGAGGGAATGAGCAGTTCTTC.

The CDR3 nucleotides read TGTGCCAGCAGCGCGCCCCCAACGGGAGTGGTTACCTACGAGCAGTACTTC. Its protein is CASSAPPTGVVTYEQYF. The chain is built from TRBV11-2 and TRBJ2-7; weak D call: TRBD2 (6 bases). The V gene lost 5 bases and the J gene lost 2 bases, with 22 bases spanning the gap. The CDR3 is made up of 17 amino acids. Per the germline V gene, CDR1 is SGHAT and CDR2 is FQNNGV.

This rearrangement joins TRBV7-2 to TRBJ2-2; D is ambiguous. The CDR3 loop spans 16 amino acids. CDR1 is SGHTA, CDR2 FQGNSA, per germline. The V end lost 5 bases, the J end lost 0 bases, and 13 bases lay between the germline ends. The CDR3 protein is CASSPIPFANTGELFF. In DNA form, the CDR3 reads TGTGCCAGCAGCCCCATTCCGTTCGCGAACACCGGGGAGCTGTTTTTT.

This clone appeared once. CDR3 in DNA: TGCAGCGTGGTGCGCATGGTGGGAGGCCCCTACGAGCAGTACTTC. This codes for CSVVRMVGGPYEQYF. The chain employs TRBV29-1 and TRBJ2-7; weak D call: TRBD2 (6 bases). V was pared by 6 bases and J by 2 bases, with 20 bases between. The CDR3 sequence is 15 residues long. Germline CDR1 SQVTM, CDR2 ANQGSEA.

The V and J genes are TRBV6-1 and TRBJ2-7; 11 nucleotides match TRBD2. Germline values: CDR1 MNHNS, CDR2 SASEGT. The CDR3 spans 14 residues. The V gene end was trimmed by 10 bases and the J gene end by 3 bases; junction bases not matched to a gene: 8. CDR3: CATGLAGGDYEQYF. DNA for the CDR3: TGTGCCACGGGGCTAGCGGGAGGAGACTACGAGCAGTACTTC.

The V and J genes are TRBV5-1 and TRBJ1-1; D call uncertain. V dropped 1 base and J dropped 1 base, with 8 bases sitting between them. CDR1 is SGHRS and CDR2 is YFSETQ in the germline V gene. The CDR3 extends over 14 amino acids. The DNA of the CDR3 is TGCGCCAGCAGCTTGTTGCCAGCGAACACTGAAGCTTTCTTT. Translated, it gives CASSLLPANTEAFF.

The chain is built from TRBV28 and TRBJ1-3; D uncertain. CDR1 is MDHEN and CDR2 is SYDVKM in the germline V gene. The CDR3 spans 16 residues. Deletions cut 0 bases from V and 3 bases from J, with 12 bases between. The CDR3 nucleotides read TGTGCCAGCAGTTTATGGTCAGTTCTTAGTGGAAACACCATATATTTT. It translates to CASSLWSVLSGNTIYF. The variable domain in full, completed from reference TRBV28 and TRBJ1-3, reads DVKVTQSSRYLVKRTGEKVFLECVQDMDHENMFWYRQDPGLGLRLIYFSYDVKMKEKGDIPEGYSVSREKKERFSLILESASTNQTSMYLCASSLWSVLSGNTIYFGEGSWLTVV.

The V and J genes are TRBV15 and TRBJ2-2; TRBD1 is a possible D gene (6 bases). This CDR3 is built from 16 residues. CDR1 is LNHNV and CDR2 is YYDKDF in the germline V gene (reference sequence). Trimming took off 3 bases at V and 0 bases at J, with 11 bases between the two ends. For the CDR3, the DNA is TGTGCCACCAGCAGGTCCAGGGGAACGAACACCGGGGAGCTGTTTTTT. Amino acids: CATSRSRGTNTGELFF. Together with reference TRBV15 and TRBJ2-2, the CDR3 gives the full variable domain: DAMVIQNPRYQVTQFGKPVTLSCSQTLNHNVMYWYQQKSSQAPKLLFHYYDKDFNNEADTPDNFQSRRPNTSFCFLDIRSPGLGDTAMYLCATSRSRGTNTGELFFGEGSRLTVL.

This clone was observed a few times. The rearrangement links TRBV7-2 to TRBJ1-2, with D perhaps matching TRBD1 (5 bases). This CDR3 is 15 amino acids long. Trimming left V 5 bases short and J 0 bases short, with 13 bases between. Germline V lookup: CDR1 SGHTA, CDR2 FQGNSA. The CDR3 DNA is TGTGCCAGCAGCCCCGGAGGGACCTCTAACTATGGCTACACCTTC. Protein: CASSPGGTSNYGYTF.

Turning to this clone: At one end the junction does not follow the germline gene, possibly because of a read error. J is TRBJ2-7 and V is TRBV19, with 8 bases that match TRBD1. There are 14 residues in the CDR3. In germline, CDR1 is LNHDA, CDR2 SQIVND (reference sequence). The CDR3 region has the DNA TGTGCCACTAGTGTCGGGACAGGATTTTACGAGCAGTACTTC. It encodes CATSVGTGFYEQYF.

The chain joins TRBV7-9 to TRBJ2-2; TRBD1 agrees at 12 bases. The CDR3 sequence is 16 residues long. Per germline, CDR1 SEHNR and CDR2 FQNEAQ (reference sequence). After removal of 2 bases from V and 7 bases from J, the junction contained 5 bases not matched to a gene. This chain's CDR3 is CASSLFGTGGIGELFF. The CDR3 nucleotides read TGTGCCAGCAGCTTATTTGGGACAGGGGGCATCGGGGAGCTGTTTTTT.

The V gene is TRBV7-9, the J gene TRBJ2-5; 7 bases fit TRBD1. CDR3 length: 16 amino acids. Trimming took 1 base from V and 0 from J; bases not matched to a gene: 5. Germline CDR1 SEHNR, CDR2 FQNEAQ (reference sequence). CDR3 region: CASSLGVQGYQETQYF. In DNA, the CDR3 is TGTGCCAGCAGCTTAGGGGTACAGGGGTACCAAGAGACCCAGTACTTC.

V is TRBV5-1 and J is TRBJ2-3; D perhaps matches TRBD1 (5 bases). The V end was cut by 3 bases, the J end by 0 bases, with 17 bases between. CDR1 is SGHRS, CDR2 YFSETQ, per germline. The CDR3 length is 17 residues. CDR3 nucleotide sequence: TGCGCCAGCAGCTGGACCCCCTCGACAGAAAGCACAGATACGCAGTATTTT. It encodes CASSWTPSTESTDTQYF.

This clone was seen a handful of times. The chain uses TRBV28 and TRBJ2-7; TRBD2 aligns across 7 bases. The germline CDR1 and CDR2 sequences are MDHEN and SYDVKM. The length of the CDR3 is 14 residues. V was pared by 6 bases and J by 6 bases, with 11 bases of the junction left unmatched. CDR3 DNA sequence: TGTGCCAGCAGCCCCCCCGGACTAGAAAGCGAGCAGTACTTC. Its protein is CASSPPGLESEQYF.